This T cell receptor (beta chain) was identified in a study of immune evolution from preneoplasia to lung adenocarcinoma. Clones were sequenced by immunoSEQ multiplex PCR, and TCRdb holds only the in-frame ones, with some missing. The repertoire holds about 7,500 clones, with 79% as singletons. Study observations and caveats: Later-stage lesions seemingly showed higher T cell density and diversity than normal lung.

The CDR3 runs 15 residues. In germline, CDR1 is SGHNT, CDR2 YYREEE (reference sequence). V trimming: 4 bases; J trimming: 3 bases; junction bases outside the gene matches: 8. Worth noting for this clone: No antigen is known for it.

The receptor's source is a person aged 40 to 49 with lung adenocarcinoma. Sequencing was carried out using FFPE invasive lung adenocarcinoma tissue. This chain connects TRBV5-4 to TRBJ2-7; TRBD2 matches 9 bases. For the CDR3, the DNA is TGTGCCAGCAGCCCGAGTGCTAGCGGGAACTACGAGCAGTACTTC. Translated: CASSPSASGNYEQYF.